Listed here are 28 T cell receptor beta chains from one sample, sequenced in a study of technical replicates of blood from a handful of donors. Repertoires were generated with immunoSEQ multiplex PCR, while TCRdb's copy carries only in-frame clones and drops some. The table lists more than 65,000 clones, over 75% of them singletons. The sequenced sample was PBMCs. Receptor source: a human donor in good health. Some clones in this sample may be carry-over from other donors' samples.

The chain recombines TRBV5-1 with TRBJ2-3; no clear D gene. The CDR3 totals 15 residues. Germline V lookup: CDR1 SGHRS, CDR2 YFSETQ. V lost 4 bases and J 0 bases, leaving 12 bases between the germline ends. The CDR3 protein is CASSPTPLSTDTQYF. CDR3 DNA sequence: TGCGCCAGCAGCCCAACCCCCCTAAGCACAGATACGCAGTATTTT.

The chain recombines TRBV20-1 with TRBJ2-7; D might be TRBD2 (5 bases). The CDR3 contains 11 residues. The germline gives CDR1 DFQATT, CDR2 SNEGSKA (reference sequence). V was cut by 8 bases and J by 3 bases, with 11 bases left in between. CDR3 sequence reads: CSTKSGYEQYF. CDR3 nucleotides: TGCAGTACCAAGAGCGGCTACGAGCAGTACTTC.

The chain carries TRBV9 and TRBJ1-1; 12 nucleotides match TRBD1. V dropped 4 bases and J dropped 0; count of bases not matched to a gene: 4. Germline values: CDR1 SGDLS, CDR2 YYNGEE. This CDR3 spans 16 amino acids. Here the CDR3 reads CASSRDRGRLNTEAFF. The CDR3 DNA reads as TGTGCCAGCAGCAGGGACAGGGGGCGTTTGAACACTGAAGCTTTCTTT.

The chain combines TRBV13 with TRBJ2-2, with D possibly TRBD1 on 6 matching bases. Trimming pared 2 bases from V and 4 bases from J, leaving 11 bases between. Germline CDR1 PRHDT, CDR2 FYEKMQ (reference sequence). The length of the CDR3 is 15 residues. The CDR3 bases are TGTGCCAGCAGCTTAACTGGGGGCAGCACCGGGGAGCTGTTTTTT. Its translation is CASSLTGGSTGELFF.

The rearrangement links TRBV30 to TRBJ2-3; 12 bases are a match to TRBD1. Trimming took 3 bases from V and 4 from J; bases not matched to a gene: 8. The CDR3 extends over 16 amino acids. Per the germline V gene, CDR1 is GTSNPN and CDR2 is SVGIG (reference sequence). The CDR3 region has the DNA TGTGCCTGGAGAACCGGGACAGGGGGCCGTGCAGATACGCAGTATTTT. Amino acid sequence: CAWRTGTGGRADTQYF.

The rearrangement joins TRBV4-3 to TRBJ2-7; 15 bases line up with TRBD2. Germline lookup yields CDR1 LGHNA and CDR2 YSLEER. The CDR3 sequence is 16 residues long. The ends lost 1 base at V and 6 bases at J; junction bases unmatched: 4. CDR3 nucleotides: TGCGCCAGCAGCCAAGGGACTAGCGGGAGGGTAAGCGAGCAGTACTTC. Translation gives CASSQGTSGRVSEQYF.

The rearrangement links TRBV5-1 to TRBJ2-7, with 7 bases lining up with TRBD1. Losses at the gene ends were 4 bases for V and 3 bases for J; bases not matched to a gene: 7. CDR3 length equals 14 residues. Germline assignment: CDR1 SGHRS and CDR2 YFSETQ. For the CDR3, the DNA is TGCGCCAGCAGCGTAACCGGGACAGACTACGAGCAGTACTTC. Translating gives CASSVTGTDYEQYF.

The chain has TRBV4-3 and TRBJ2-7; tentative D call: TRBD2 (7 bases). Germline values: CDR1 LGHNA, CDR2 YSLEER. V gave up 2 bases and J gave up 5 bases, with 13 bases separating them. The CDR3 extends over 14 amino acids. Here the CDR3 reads CASSQMRGLNEQYF. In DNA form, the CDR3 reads TGCGCCAGCAGCCAAATGCGGGGGCTCAACGAGCAGTACTTC.

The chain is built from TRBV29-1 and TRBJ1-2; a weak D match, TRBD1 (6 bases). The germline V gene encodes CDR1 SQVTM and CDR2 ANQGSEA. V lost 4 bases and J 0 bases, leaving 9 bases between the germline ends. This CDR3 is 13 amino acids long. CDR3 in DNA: TGCAGCGTTGCGCAGGGGCCTAACTATGGCTACACCTTC. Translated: CSVAQGPNYGYTF.

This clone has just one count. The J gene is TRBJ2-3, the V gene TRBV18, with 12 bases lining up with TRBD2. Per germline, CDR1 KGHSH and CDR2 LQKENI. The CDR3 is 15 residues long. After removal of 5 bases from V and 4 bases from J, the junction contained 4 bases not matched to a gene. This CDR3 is CASSSTSGSADTQYF. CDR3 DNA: TGTGCCAGCTCATCGACTAGCGGGAGTGCAGATACGCAGTATTTT. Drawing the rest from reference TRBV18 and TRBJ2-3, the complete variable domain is NAGVMQNPRHLVRRRGQEARLRCSPMKGHSHVYWYRQLPEEGLKFMVYLQKENIIDESGMPKERFSAEFPKEGPSILRIQQVVRGDSAAYFCASSSTSGSADTQYFGPGTRLTVL.

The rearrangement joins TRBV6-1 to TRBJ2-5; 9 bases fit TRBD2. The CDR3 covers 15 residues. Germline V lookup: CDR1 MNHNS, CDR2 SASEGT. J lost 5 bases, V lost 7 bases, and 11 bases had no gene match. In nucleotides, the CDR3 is TGTGCCAGCACGGGGGCGGGAGGGCCTGGGGAGACCCAGTACTTC. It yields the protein CASTGAGGPGETQYF.

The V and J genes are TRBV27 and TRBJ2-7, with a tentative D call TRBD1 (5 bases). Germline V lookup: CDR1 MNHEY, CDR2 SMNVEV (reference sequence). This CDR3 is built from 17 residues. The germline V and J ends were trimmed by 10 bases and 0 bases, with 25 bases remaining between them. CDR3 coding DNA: TGTGCCACCGCCGGCGGCCTAACAAAGACAGCCTCCTACGAGCAGTACTTC. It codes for CATAGGLTKTASYEQYF.

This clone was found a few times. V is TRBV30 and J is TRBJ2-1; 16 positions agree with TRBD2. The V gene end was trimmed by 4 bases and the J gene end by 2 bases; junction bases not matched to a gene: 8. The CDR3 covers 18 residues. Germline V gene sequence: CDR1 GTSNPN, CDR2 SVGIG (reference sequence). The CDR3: CAWTPPGTSGRAYNEQFF. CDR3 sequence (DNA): TGTGCCTGGACCCCTCCCGGGACTAGCGGGAGGGCCTACAATGAGCAGTTCTTC.

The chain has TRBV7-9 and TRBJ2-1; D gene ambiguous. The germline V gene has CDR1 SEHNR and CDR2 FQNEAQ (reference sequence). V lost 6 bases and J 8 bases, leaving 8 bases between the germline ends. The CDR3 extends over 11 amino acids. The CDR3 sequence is CASSSEYEQFF. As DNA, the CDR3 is TGTGCCAGCAGTTCGGAGTATGAGCAGTTCTTC.

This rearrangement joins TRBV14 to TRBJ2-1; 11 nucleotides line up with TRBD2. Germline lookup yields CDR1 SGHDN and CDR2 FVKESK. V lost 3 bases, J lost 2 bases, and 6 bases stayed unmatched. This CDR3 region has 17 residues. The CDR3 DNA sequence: TGTGCCAGCAGCCATCCCTTAGCGGGAGGGCCCTACAATGAGCAGTTCTTC. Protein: CASSHPLAGGPYNEQFF.

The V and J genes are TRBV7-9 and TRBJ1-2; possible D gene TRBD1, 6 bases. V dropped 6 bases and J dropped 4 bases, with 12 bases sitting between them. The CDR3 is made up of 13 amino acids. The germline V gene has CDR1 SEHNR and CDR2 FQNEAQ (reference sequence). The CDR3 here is CASRSGALYGYTF. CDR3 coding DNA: TGTGCCAGCAGATCAGGGGCTCTCTATGGCTACACCTTC.

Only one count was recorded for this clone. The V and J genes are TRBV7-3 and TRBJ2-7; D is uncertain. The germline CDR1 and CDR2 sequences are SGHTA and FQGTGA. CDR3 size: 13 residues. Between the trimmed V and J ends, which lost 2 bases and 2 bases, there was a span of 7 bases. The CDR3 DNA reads TGTGCCAGCAGCTTATATTCGGCCTACGAGCAGTACTTC. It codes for CASSLYSAYEQYF. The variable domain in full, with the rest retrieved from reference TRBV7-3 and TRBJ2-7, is GAGVSQTPSNKVTEKGKYVELRCDPISGHTALYWYRQSLGQGPEFLIYFQGTGAADDSGLPNDRFFAVRPEGSVSTLKIQRTERGDSAVYLCASSLYSAYEQYFGPGTRLTVT.

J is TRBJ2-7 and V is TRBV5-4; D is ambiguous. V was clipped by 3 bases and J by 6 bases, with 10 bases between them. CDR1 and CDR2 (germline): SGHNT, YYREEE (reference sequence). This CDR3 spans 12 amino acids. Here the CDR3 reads CASSSPSGEQYF. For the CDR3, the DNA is TGTGCCAGCAGCTCCCCCTCCGGCGAGCAGTACTTC.

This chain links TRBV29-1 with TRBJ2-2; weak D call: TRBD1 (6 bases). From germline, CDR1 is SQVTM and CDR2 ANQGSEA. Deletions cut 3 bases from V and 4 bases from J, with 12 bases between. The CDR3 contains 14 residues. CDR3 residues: CSVERQAGTGELFF. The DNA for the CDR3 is TGCAGCGTTGAGCGACAGGCGGGCACCGGGGAGCTGTTTTTT.

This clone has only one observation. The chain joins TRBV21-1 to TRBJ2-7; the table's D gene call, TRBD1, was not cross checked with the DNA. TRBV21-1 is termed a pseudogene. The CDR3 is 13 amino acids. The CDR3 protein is CASRPTGGYEQYF. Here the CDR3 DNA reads TGTGCCAGCAGGCCGACAGGGGGCTACGAGCAGTACTTC.

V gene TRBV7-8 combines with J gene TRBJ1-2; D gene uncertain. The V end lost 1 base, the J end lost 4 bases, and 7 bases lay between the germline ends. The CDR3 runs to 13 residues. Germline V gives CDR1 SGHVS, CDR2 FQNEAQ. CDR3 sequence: CASSLGRSYGYTF. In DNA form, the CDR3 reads TGTGCCAGCAGCTTAGGCAGGTCCTATGGCTACACCTTC.

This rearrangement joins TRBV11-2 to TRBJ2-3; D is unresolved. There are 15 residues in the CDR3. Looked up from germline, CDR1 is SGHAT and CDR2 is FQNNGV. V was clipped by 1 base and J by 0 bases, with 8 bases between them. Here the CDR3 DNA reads TGTGCCAGCAGCTTAGGGCAAAGAAGCACAGATACGCAGTATTTT. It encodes CASSLGQRSTDTQYF.

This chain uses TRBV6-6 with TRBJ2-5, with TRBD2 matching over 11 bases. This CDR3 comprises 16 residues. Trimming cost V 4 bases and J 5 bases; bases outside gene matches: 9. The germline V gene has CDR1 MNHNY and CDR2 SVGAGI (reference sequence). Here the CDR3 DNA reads TGTGCCAGCAGTTCCCCACTAGCGGGAGCCGTGGAGACCCAGTACTTC. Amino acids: CASSSPLAGAVETQYF.

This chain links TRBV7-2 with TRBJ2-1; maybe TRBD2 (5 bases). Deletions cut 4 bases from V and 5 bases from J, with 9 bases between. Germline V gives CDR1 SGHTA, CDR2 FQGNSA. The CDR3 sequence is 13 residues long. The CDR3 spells CASSSRRDNEQFF. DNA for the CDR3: TGTGCCAGCAGCTCTAGGCGGGACAATGAGCAGTTCTTC.

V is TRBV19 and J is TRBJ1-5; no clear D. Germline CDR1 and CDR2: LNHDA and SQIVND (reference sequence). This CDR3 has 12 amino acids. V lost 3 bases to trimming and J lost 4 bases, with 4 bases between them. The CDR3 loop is CASSIGNQPQHF. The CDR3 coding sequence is TGTGCCAGTAGTATCGGGAATCAGCCCCAGCATTTT.

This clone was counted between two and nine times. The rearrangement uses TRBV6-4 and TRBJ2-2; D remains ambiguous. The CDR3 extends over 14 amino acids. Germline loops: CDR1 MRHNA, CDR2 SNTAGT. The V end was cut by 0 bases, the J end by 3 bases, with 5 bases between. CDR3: CASSDSRDTGELFF. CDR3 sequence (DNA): TGTGCCAGCAGTGACTCCCGGGACACCGGGGAGCTGTTTTTT.

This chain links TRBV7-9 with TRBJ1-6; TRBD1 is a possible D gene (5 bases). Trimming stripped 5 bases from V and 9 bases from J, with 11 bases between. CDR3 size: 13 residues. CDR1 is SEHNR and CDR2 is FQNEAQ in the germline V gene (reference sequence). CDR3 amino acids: CASSRGESSPLHF. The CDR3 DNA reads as TGTGCCAGCAGCCGGGGGGAGAGTTCACCCCTCCACTTT.

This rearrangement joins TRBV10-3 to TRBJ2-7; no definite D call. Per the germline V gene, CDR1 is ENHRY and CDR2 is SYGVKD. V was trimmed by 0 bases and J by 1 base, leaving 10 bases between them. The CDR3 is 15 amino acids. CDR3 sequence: CAISESELESYEQYF. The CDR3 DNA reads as TGTGCCATCAGTGAGTCCGAACTTGAGTCCTACGAGCAGTACTTC.